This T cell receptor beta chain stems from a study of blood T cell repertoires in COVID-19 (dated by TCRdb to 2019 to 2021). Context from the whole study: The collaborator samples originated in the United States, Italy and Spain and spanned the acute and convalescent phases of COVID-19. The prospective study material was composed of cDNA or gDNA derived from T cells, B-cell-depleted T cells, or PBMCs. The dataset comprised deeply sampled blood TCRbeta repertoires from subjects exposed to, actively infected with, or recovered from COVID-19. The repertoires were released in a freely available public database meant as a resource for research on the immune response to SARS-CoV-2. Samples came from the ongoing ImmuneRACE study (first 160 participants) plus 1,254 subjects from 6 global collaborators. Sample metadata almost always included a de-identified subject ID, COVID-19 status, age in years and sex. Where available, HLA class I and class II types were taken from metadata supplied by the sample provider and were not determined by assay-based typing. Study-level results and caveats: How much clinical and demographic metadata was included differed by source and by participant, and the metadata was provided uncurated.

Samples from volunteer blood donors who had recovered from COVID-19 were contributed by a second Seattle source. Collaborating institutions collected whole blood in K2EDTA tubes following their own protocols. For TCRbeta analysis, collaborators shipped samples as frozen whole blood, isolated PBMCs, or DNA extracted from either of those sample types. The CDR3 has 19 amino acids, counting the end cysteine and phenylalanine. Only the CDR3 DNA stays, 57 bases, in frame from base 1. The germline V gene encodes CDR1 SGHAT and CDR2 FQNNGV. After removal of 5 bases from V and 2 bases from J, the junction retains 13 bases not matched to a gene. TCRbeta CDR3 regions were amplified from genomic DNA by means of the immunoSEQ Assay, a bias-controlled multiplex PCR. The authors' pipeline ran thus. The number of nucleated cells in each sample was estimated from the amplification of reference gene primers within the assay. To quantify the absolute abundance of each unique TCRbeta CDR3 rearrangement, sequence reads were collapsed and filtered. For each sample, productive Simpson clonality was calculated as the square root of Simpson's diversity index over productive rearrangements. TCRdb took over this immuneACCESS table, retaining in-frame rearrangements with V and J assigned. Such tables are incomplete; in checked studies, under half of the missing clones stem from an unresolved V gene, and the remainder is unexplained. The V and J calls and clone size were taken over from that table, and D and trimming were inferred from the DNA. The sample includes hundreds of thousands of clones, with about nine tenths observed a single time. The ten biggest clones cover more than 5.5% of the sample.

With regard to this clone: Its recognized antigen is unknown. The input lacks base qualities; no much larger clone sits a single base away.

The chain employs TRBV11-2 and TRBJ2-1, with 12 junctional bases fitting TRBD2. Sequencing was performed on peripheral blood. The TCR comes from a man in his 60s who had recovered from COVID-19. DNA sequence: TGTGCCAGCAGCCCCGAGGGGGGGCTAGCGGGAGGGCCCTACAATGAGCAGTTCTTC. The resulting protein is CASSPEGGLAGGPYNEQFF.